These 20 T cell receptor beta chains came from one sample sequenced in a study of shared clonotypes between healthy human individuals (dated by TCRdb to about 2020). To prepare the library, the immunoSEQ multiplex PCR assay was applied. This is the immuneACCESS table as TCRdb keeps it, with only in-frame sequences that have V and J called. A part of the clones is gone; compared with another copy, unresolved V genes explain less than half, and the rest is unexplained. The sample table holds about 500,000 clones, of which 70% to 80% were seen once. More than 10% of the sample is held by the ten biggest clonotypes. What was sequenced was PBMCs. These receptors were taken from a woman aged 40-49 years in good health. Some clones in this sample may be carry-over from other donors' samples.

The J gene is TRBJ2-5, the V gene TRBV11-2; no clear D gene. This CDR3 region has 14 residues. Trimming removed 1 base at V and 4 bases at J, with 10 bases between. Germline values: CDR1 SGHAT, CDR2 FQNNGV. The chain's CDR3 is CASSLGTVRETQYF. CDR3 coding DNA: TGTGCCAGCAGCTTAGGAACAGTTAGAGAGACCCAGTACTTC.

The chain is built from TRBV6-5 and TRBJ1-1; D may be TRBD1 (6 bases). The CDR3 is made up of 15 amino acids. V dropped 6 bases and J dropped 3 bases, with 17 bases sitting between them. CDR1 is MNHEY and CDR2 is SVGAGI in the germline V gene. This chain's CDR3 is CASRPLRTDYTEAFF. DNA for the CDR3: TGTGCCAGCAGACCGCTAAGGACAGACTACACTGAAGCTTTCTTT.

CDR3 sequence reads: CASSVVEGGSSNYGYTF. DNA of the CDR3: TGTGCCAGCAGCGTAGTCGAAGGGGGCTCATCGAACTATGGCTACACCTTC. The chain uses TRBV9 and TRBJ1-2; TRBD1 matches 7 bases. CDR3 length equals 17 residues. Germline loops: CDR1 SGDLS, CDR2 YYNGEE. Trimming removed 0 bases from V and 2 bases from J; junction bases left unmatched: 10. The full variable domain, completed using reference TRBV9 and TRBJ1-2, is DSGVTQTPKHLITATGQRVTLRCSPRSGDLSVYWYQQSLDQGLQFLIQYYNGEERAKGNILERFSAQQFPDLHSELNLSSLELGDSALYFCASSVVEGGSSNYGYTFGSGTRLTVV.

As to this clone: A read error likely explains this, since a far larger clone differs by one base. Other DNA sequences in the sample encode the same CDR3. The chain couples TRBV30 to TRBJ2-5; D is unresolved. There are 15 residues in the CDR3. Between the trimmed V and J ends, which lost 2 bases and 0 bases, there was a span of 13 bases. Germline V lookup: CDR1 GTSNPN, CDR2 SVGIG (reference sequence). The CDR3 DNA reads TGTGCCTGGAGTCAATTAGTGGGGTACCAAGAGACCCAGTACTTC. It yields the protein CAWSQLVGYQETQYF.

Of note for this clone: This specimen includes other DNA sequences encoding the same CDR3. This rearrangement joins TRBV2 to TRBJ2-7, with D possibly matching TRBD2 (5 bases). Germline CDR1 and CDR2: SNHLY and FYNNEI. The CDR3 has 12 amino acids. Between the trimmed V and J ends, which lost 9 bases and 0 bases, there was a span of 9 bases. CDR3 DNA: TGTGCCAGTAGCCGGGACTCCTACGAGCAGTACTTC. The encoded protein is CASSRDSYEQYF.

V is TRBV4-2 and J is TRBJ2-3; the match to TRBD2 covers 8 bases. The CDR3 consists of 17 residues. Germline CDR1 is LGHNA and CDR2 is YNFKEQ. Trimming at V came to 1 base and at J to 1 base, leaving 7 bases not matched to a gene. CDR3 region: CASSQGGAGVGTDTQYF. As DNA, the CDR3 is TGTGCCAGCAGCCAAGGGGGAGCGGGAGTGGGCACAGATACGCAGTATTTT.

The rearrangement links TRBV19 to TRBJ1-5; perhaps TRBD1 as D (5 bases). The CDR3 covers 13 residues. The V and J ends lost 4 bases and 4 bases respectively, with 8 bases between them. Germline-derived CDR1 and CDR2 are LNHDA and SQIVND (reference sequence). CDR3 region: CASSTTGNQPQHF. The CDR3 DNA sequence: TGTGCCAGTAGTACCACAGGAAATCAGCCCCAGCATTTT. Together with reference TRBV19 and TRBJ1-5, the CDR3 gives the full variable domain: DGGITQSPKYLFRKEGQNVTLSCEQNLNHDAMYWYRQDPGQGLRLIYYSQIVNDFQKGDIAEGYSVSREKKESFPLTVTSAQKNPTAFYLCASSTTGNQPQHFGDGTRLSIL.

As regards this clone: At one end the junction does not follow the germline gene, possibly because of a read error. CDR3 residues: CASSELRASPDF. The CDR3 nucleotides are TGCGCCAGCAGTGAGTTAAGGGCCTCCCCTGACTTC. The chain uses TRBV10-2 and TRBJ2-7, with D uncertain. CDR3 length: 12 residues. The V gene's germline CDR1 is WSHSY and CDR2 SAAADI.

Turning to this clone: A much larger clone differs by one base, so this may be a read error. The chain combines TRBV11-2 with TRBJ2-5; TRBD2 matches at 14 bases. The CDR3 loop spans 15 amino acids. Germline assignment: CDR1 SGHAT and CDR2 FQNNGV. CDR3 loop: CASSIAGLAGDTQHF. The CDR3, as DNA: TGTGCCAGCAGTATCGCGGGACTAGCGGGAGACACCCAGCACTTC.

A note on this clone: A read error is likely here: a far larger clone is one base away. The V gene is TRBV4-2, the J gene TRBJ2-1; D possibly corresponds to TRBD1 (6 bases). Germline V lookup: CDR1 LGHNA, CDR2 YNFKEQ. This CDR3 has 14 amino acids. Deletions cut 4 bases from V and 5 bases from J, with 12 bases between. The CDR3 protein is CASSLGSGDNEQFF. The CDR3 DNA reads TGTGCCAGCAGCCTAGGATCAGGGGACAATGAGCAGTTCTTC.

This sequence joins TRBV7-9 and TRBJ2-2; D might be TRBD1 or TRBD2, each matching 5 bases. The length of the CDR3 is 15 residues. Looked up from germline, CDR1 is SEHNR and CDR2 is FQNEAQ (reference sequence). Trimming stripped 5 bases from V and 4 bases from J, with 14 bases between. The CDR3 loop reads CASSPGTVSTGELFF. CDR3 bases: TGTGCCAGCAGCCCTGGGACGGTTAGCACCGGGGAGCTGTTTTTT.

The chain is built from TRBV27 and TRBJ1-5; the D is unclear. CDR1 and CDR2 (germline): MNHEY, SMNVEV (reference sequence). The CDR3 length is 14 residues. V was shortened by 3 bases and J by 4 bases, with 10 bases between the two germline ends. Here the CDR3 DNA reads TGTGCCAGCAGTTTGATAGGCATAAATCAGCCCCAGCATTTT. The encoded protein is CASSLIGINQPQHF.

The gene calls are TRBV4-1 and TRBJ2-7, with TRBD1 matching 8 bases. Trimming at V came to 0 bases and at J to 2 bases, leaving 12 bases not matched to a gene. Germline V CDR1 and CDR2: MGHRA, YSYEKL. The CDR3 contains 18 residues. CDR3 sequence: CASSQDDGTGLPPYEQYF. The CDR3 DNA reads TGCGCCAGCAGCCAAGACGACGGGACAGGCCTTCCCCCCTACGAGCAGTACTTC.

The V and J genes are TRBV6-5 and TRBJ2-7; possibly TRBD2 for D (6 bases). V was cut by 5 bases and J by 2 bases, with 13 bases left in between. The CDR3 covers 14 residues. Per the germline V gene, CDR1 is MNHEY and CDR2 is SVGAGI. CDR3 sequence: CASSPSSATYEQYF. Written as DNA, the CDR3 is TGTGCCAGCAGTCCCTCTAGCGCTACCTACGAGCAGTACTTC.

V gene TRBV21-1 combines with J gene TRBJ1-2; the table assigns TRBD1, which was not confirmed against the DNA. TRBV21-1 is deemed a pseudogene. This CDR3 is 14 amino acids long. CDR3 loop: CASCRQGFSYGYTF. The CDR3 region has the DNA TGTGCCAGCTGCCGACAGGGCTTTAGCTATGGCTACACCTTC.

This clone was seen once. V gene TRBV5-4 combines with J gene TRBJ1-4, with TRBD1 matching 9 bases. The germline V gene has CDR1 SGHNT and CDR2 YYREEE (reference sequence). The CDR3 loop spans 15 amino acids. The V segment lost 4 bases and the J segment 4 bases; nucleotides outside the gene matches: 5. CDR3 amino acids: CASSDQDRGNEKLFF. CDR3 nucleotides: TGTGCCAGCAGCGATCAGGACAGGGGTAATGAAAAACTGTTTTTT.

The genes are TRBV19 and TRBJ2-1, with 11 bases fitting TRBD2. The CDR3 contains 14 residues. Germline V gene sequence: CDR1 LNHDA, CDR2 SQIVND (reference sequence). V lost 10 bases and J lost 5; bases outside the gene matches: 7. DNA for the CDR3: TGTGCCATAAGCCCGGGACTAGCGGACAATGAGCAGTTCTTC. Protein: CAISPGLADNEQFF. Filled out from reference TRBV19 and TRBJ2-1, the complete variable domain reads DGGITQSPKYLFRKEGQNVTLSCEQNLNHDAMYWYRQDPGQGLRLIYYSQIVNDFQKGDIAEGYSVSREKKESFPLTVTSAQKNPTAFYLCAISPGLADNEQFFGPGTRLTVL.

As concerns this clone: Different DNA sequences within this sample yield the same CDR3. The rearrangement links TRBV2 to TRBJ2-5; D possibly uses TRBD1 or TRBD2 (5 bases each). Germline CDR1 reads SNHLY; CDR2 reads FYNNEI. The CDR3 is 13 amino acids. Deletions cut 6 bases from V and 5 bases from J, with 13 bases between. CDR3 sequence reads: CASSEGRDETQYF. In nucleotides, the CDR3 is TGTGCCAGCAGCGAGGGCAGGGACGAGACCCAGTACTTC.

The J gene is TRBJ2-2, the V gene TRBV7-2; tentative D call: TRBD2 (6 bases). Trimming removed 3 bases at V and 6 bases at J, with 14 bases between. The CDR3 extends over 15 amino acids. Looked up from germline, CDR1 is SGHTA and CDR2 is FQGNSA. CDR3 coding DNA: TGTGCCAGCAGCTTTGGTAGCGGAGACGCCGGGGAGCTGTTTTTT. It specifies CASSFGSGDAGELFF.

The chain combines TRBV19 with TRBJ2-1; 7 nucleotides line up with TRBD1. The CDR3 is 15 residues long. The V gene's germline CDR1 is LNHDA and CDR2 SQIVND (reference sequence). The V and J ends lost 7 bases and 7 bases, in that order; junction bases with no gene match: 13. Here the CDR3 DNA reads TGTGCCAGTACCACGACAGGGTCCACAGCGAATGAGCAGTTCTTC. Its protein is CASTTTGSTANEQFF.